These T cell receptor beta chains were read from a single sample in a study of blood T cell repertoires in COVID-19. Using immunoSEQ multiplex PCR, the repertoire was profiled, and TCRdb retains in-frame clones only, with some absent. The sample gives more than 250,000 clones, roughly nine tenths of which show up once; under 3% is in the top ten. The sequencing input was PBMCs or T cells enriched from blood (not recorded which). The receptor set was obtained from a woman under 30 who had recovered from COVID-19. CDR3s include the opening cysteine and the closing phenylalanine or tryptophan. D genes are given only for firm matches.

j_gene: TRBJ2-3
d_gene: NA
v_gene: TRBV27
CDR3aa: CASSGGTSTDTQYF

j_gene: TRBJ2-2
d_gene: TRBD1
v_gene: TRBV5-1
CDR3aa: CASRPGQGDPLPGELFF

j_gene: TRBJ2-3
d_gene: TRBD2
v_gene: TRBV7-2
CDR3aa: CASRSTSGGATDTQYF

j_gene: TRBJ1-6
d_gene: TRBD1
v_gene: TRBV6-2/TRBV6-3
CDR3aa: CASSSPGTGYNSPLHF

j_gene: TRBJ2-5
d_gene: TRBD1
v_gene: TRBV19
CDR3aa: CASSGIPGGRETQYF

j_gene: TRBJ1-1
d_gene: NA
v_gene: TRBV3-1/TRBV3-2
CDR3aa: CASSQGAGSTEAFF

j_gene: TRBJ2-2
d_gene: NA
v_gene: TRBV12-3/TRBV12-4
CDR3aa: CASSLRGHGELFF

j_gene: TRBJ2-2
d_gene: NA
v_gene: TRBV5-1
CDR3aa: CASSLGRATGELFF

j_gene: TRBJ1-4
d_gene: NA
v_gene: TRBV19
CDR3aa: CASSIRGEKLFF

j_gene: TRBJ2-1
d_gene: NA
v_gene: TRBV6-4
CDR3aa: CASSDSSEAEQFF

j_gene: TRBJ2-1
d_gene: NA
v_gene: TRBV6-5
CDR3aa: CASREGRYSYNEQFF

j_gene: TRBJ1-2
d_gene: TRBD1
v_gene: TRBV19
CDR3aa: CASNDREVGYTF

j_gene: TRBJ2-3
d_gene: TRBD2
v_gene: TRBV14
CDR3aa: CASSQISRDYTDTQYF

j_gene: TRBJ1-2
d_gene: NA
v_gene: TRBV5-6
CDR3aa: CASSGAGYGYTF

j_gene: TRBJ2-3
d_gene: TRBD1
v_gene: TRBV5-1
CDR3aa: CASRPRTGWADTQYF

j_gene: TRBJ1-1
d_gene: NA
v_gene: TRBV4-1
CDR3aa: CASSQGPWEGTEAFF

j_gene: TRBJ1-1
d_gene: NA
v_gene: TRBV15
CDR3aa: CATSRDPAGRTEAFF

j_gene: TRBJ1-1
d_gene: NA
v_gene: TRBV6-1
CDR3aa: CASSSTSRGTEAFF

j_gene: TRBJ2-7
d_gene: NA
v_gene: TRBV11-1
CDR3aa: CASSSRQYHYEQYF

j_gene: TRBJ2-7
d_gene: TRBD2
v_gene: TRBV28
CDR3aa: CASSSWTSGAYEQYF

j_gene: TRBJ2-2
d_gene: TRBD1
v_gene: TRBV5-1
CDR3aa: CASSSGQGAIGELFF

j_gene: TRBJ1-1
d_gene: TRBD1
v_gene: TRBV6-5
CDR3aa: CATRVGTADYTEAFF

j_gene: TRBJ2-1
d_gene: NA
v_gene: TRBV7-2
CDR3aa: CASSLEGTTYNEQFF

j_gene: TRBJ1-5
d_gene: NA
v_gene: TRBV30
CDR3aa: CAWTEQGLNQPQHF

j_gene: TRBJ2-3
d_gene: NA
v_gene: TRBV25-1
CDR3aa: CASSEDWSTDTQYF

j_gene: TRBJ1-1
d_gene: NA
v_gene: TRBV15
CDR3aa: CATTLGNRRNTEAFF

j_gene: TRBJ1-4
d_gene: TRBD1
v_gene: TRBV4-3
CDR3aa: CASSQAGQGGEKLFF

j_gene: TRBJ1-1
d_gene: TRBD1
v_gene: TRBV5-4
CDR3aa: CASSLQGAAEAFF

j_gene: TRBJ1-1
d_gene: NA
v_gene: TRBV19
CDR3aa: CASSIWGPNTEAFF

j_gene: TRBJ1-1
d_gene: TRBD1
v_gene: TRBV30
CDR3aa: CAWDTGGTEAFF

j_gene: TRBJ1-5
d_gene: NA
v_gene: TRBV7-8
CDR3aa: CASSLPQEYNQPQHF

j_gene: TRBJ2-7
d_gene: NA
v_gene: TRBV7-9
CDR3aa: CASSSPTGTGYEQYF

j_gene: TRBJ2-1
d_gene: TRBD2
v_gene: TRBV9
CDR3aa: CASSVAPGGPRRNEQFF

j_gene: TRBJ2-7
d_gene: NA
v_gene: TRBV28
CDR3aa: CASSPPRHSYEQYF

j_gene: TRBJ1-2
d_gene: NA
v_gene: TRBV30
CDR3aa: CAWRGEPITNYGYTF

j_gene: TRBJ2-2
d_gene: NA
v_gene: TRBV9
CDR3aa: CASSVAGGPGNTGELFF

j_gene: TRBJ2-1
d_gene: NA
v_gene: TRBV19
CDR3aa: CASSGGTHYNEQFF

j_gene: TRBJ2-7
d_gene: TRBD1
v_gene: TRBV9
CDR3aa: CASSVAPGQGLGEQYF

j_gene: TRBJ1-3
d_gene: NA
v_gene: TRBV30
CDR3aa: CAWSAGDVSGNTIYF

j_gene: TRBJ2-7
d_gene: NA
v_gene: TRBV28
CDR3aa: CASDAGYGYEQYF

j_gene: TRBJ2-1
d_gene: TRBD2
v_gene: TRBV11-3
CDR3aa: CASSLVSVAGGGNEQFF

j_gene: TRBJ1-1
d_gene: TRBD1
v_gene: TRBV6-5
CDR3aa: CASRQGAQSGLEAFF

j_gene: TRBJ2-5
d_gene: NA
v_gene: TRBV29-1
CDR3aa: CSVGRRGILETQYF